The next 28 T cell receptor beta chains were all read from a single sample in a study of cytomegalovirus exposure and HLA in healthy donors. With 60 Vbeta and 13 Jbeta primers, the PCR was carried out. The table came from immunoSEQ multiplex PCR; TCRdb's copy has only in-frame clones and leaves some out. This sample has approximately 100,000 clones, with around 73% found just once. The sample comprised PBMCs. The receptors were gathered from a woman aged 40 to 49 in good health and CMV-seronegative.

V and J are TRBV6-1 and TRBJ1-1; 9 bases are a match to TRBD1. Unmatched junction bases numbered 3, after V lost 6 bases and J lost 4 bases. Germline assignment: CDR1 MNHNS and CDR2 SASEGT. The length of the CDR3 is 13 residues. This chain's CDR3 is CASRQQGATEAFF. Written as DNA, the CDR3 is TGTGCCAGCAGGCAACAGGGGGCCACTGAAGCTTTCTTT.

The genes are TRBV19 and TRBJ2-2; tentative D call: TRBD1 (6 bases). V was cut by 8 bases and J by 1 base, with 8 bases left in between. The CDR3 extends over 13 amino acids. CDR1 LNHDA and CDR2 SQIVND come from the germline V gene (reference sequence). As DNA, the CDR3 is TGTGCCAGTTCAGGGGAGAACACCGGGGAGCTGTTTTTT. The encoded protein is CASSGENTGELFF.

The rearrangement links TRBV7-2 to TRBJ2-1; D not resolved. The length of the CDR3 is 13 residues. The V end lost 4 bases, the J end lost 9 bases, and 13 bases lay between the germline ends. Germline CDR1 and CDR2: SGHTA and FQGNSA. The CDR3 reads CASSSDVPGEQFF. The CDR3, as DNA: TGTGCCAGCAGCTCCGACGTTCCGGGTGAGCAGTTCTTC.

This clone was observed a single time. The V and J genes are TRBV28 and TRBJ2-3, with D tentatively TRBD1 (6 bases). The CDR3 is 15 residues long. V lost 3 bases, J lost 0 bases, and 10 bases lay in between. CDR1 and CDR2 from the germline V gene are MDHEN and SYDVKM. The CDR3 spells CASSLQGSSTDTQYF. The CDR3 DNA is TGTGCCAGCAGTTTGCAGGGGTCAAGCACAGATACGCAGTATTTT.

The chain employs TRBV28 and TRBJ2-1; 11 bases match TRBD2. Germline V lookup: CDR1 MDHEN, CDR2 SYDVKM. Losses at the gene ends were 6 bases for V and 10 bases for J; bases not matched to a gene: 23. CDR3 length: 19 residues. The CDR3 loop reads CASSETYFTSGRLPREQFF. For the CDR3, the DNA is TGTGCCAGCAGCGAGACTTACTTCACTAGCGGGAGATTGCCTAGGGAGCAGTTCTTC.

This chain links TRBV2 with TRBJ1-5; 12 nucleotides align to TRBD1. V lost 6 bases and J lost 1; bases outside the gene matches: 10. The CDR3 extends over 18 amino acids. Germline lookup yields CDR1 SNHLY and CDR2 FYNNEI. The CDR3 DNA is TGTGCCAGCAGCGGCTCCGGGACAGGGGGCTGGAGCAATCAGCCCCAGCATTTT. It is translated as CASSGSGTGGWSNQPQHF.

The chain employs TRBV4-3 and TRBJ2-7; maybe TRBD2 (6 bases). The CDR3 loop spans 15 amino acids. The V gene's germline CDR1 is LGHNA and CDR2 YSLEER. The V gene lost 1 base and the J gene lost 3 bases, with 13 bases spanning the gap. The CDR3 reads CASSQVLLEGYEQYF. The CDR3 nucleotides are TGCGCCAGCAGCCAAGTTTTATTGGAGGGCTACGAGCAGTACTTC.

The rearrangement uses TRBV18 and TRBJ1-1, with D hard to call. The V and J ends lost 5 bases and 6 bases respectively, with 13 bases between them. The germline V gene encodes CDR1 KGHSH and CDR2 LQKENI. The CDR3 contains 13 residues. The CDR3 coding sequence is TGTGCCAGCTCAACTACTTCGTACGCTGAAGCTTTCTTT. This encodes CASSTTSYAEAFF.

The CDR3 spells CASSKGQGNQPQHF. CDR3 nucleotide sequence: TGTGCCAGCAGCAAGGGACAGGGCAATCAGCCCCAGCATTTT. The chain is built from TRBV9 and TRBJ1-5, with TRBD1 identical over 8 bases. There are 14 residues in the CDR3. Trimming at V came to 4 bases and at J to 2 bases, leaving 2 bases not matched to a gene. Germline CDR1 reads SGDLS; CDR2 reads YYNGEE.

The rearrangement links TRBV28 to TRBJ2-7; TRBD2 aligns across 7 bases. The trim removed 5 bases at V and 4 bases at J, leaving 11 bases unmatched. CDR3 length: 15 residues. The germline V gene has CDR1 MDHEN and CDR2 SYDVKM. CDR3 nucleotides: TGTGCCAGCAGTCCTCTGGGGGGAGGGAATTACGAGCAGTACTTC. Translated: CASSPLGGGNYEQYF.

This clone came up a few times. The chain has TRBV7-2 and TRBJ2-6; tentative D call: TRBD2 (5 bases). CDR1 is SGHTA, CDR2 FQGNSA, per germline. Trimming pared 4 bases from V and 1 base from J, leaving 8 bases between. CDR3 length equals 15 residues. The CDR3 region is CASSSRVSGANVLTF. The DNA of the CDR3 is TGTGCCAGCAGCTCGAGGGTGTCTGGGGCCAACGTCCTGACTTTC.

Here the CDR3 reads CASSLTGGDAEAFF. DNA for the CDR3: TGTGCCAGCAGCCTAACAGGGGGCGACGCTGAAGCTTTCTTT. The rearrangement uses TRBV7-6 and TRBJ1-1; 9 nucleotides match TRBD1. V dropped 5 bases and J dropped 6; count of bases not matched to a gene: 7. Germline V lookup: CDR1 SGHVS, CDR2 FNYEAQ. This CDR3 is built from 14 residues.

The rearrangement joins TRBV19 to TRBJ1-1, with 9 bases fitting TRBD1. The V segment lost 10 bases and the J segment 1 base; nucleotides outside the gene matches: 7. The CDR3 extends over 14 amino acids. Germline V gene sequence: CDR1 LNHDA, CDR2 SQIVND (reference sequence). The CDR3 DNA follows: TGTGCCACCCAAGACAGGGGGGAGAACACTGAAGCTTTCTTT. Protein product: CATQDRGENTEAFF.

The chain joins TRBV5-1 to TRBJ1-2, with D possibly matching TRBD1 (6 bases). Trimming took off 0 bases at V and 4 bases at J, with 13 bases between the two ends. Germline CDR1 is SGHRS and CDR2 is YFSETQ. The CDR3 totals 15 residues. CDR3 DNA: TGCGCCAGCAGCTTGGACAGGGTCATTGGCTATGGCTACACCTTC. Translated: CASSLDRVIGYGYTF. Variable domain in full (rest from reference TRBV5-1 and TRBJ1-2): KAGVTQTPRYLIKTRGQQVTLSCSPISGHRSVSWYQQTPGQGLQFLFEYFSETQRNKGNFPGRFSGRQFSNSRSEMNVSTLELGDSALYLCASSLDRVIGYGYTFGSGTRLTVV.

V gene TRBV18 combines with J gene TRBJ2-3; possible D gene TRBD2, 5 bases. This CDR3 has 13 amino acids. Trimming took 2 bases from V and 4 from J, leaving 7 bases between them. CDR1 and CDR2 from the germline V gene are KGHSH and LQKENI. The CDR3 DNA is TGTGCCAGCTCACCAATGGAGGCAGATACGCAGTATTTT. Translation gives CASSPMEADTQYF.

The gene calls are TRBV18 and TRBJ2-3, with no clear D. The CDR3 covers 18 residues. Trimming took 8 bases from V and 0 from J, leaving 24 bases between them. The V gene's germline CDR1 is KGHSH and CDR2 LQKENI. CDR3 sequence (DNA): TGTGCCAGCCGAACAACTCCCCTTTTGAGGCAGAGCACAGATACGCAGTATTTT. Translation gives CASRTTPLLRQSTDTQYF.

V gene TRBV4-3 combines with J gene TRBJ2-3, with TRBD2 identical over 7 bases. There are 18 residues in the CDR3. The germline V gene encodes CDR1 LGHNA and CDR2 YSLEER. With V trimmed by 4 bases and J by 0 bases, 13 bases remained unmatched. The CDR3 region has the DNA TGCGCCAGCAGCCGCGGACTAGGGATAACCGCGAGCACAGATACGCAGTATTTT. It codes for CASSRGLGITASTDTQYF.

This clone was seen more than once but under ten times. This sequence joins TRBV5-4 and TRBJ2-7; 13 bases match TRBD2. The CDR3 has 16 residues. V shed 4 bases and J 3 bases; nucleotides not matched to a gene: 7. The germline V gene encodes CDR1 SGHNT and CDR2 YYREEE (reference sequence). As DNA, the CDR3 is TGTGCCAGCAGCCCCGGACTAGCGGGAGTGGGCTACGAGCAGTACTTC. Amino acids: CASSPGLAGVGYEQYF.

The chain recombines TRBV7-9 with TRBJ2-1; 8 nucleotides agree with TRBD2. The germline V gene encodes CDR1 SEHNR and CDR2 FQNEAQ (reference sequence). Trimming took 5 bases from V and 8 from J; bases not matched to a gene: 11. CDR3 length: 15 amino acids. CDR3 loop: CASSLTSGSGDEQFF. DNA of the CDR3: TGTGCCAGCAGCCTTACTAGCGGTAGCGGGGATGAGCAGTTCTTC. Looking up the rest from reference TRBV7-9 and TRBJ2-1 gives the full variable domain: DTGVSQNPRHKITKRGQNVTFRCDPISEHNRLYWYRQTLGQGPEFLTYFQNEAQLEKSRLLSDRFSAERPKGSFSTLEIQRTEQGDSAMYLCASSLTSGSGDEQFFGPGTRLTVL.

This chain uses TRBV2 with TRBJ1-6; D is uncertain. The V gene's germline CDR1 is SNHLY and CDR2 FYNNEI. This CDR3 is 15 amino acids long. Trimming cost V 2 bases and J 8 bases, with 13 bases left between them. CDR3 loop: CASSEPGVGDSPLHF. The CDR3 DNA reads TGTGCCAGCAGTGAACCCGGGGTTGGGGATTCACCCCTCCACTTT. Supplemented by reference TRBV2 and TRBJ1-6, the full variable domain reads EPEVTQTPSHQVTQMGQEVILRCVPISNHLYFYWYRQILGQKVEFLVSFYNNEISEKSEIFDDQFSVERPDGSNFTLKIRSTKLEDSAMYFCASSEPGVGDSPLHFGNGTRLTVT.

The V call is TRBV11-2, the J call TRBJ2-7; no clear D gene. Looked up from germline, CDR1 is SGHAT and CDR2 is FQNNGV. This CDR3 comprises 15 residues. The V and J ends lost 1 base and 5 bases respectively, with 15 bases between them. Here the CDR3 reads CASSLVPGKVDEQYF. The CDR3 DNA sequence: TGTGCCAGCAGCTTAGTTCCGGGTAAAGTCGACGAGCAGTACTTC.

The gene calls are TRBV7-3 and TRBJ1-6; 9 positions match TRBD1. The germline V gene has CDR1 SGHTA and CDR2 FQGTGA. The V segment lost 3 bases and the J segment 14 bases; nucleotides outside the gene matches: 5. The CDR3 runs 13 residues. This chain's CDR3 is CASSLDRGSALHF. CDR3 in DNA: TGTGCCAGCAGCTTGGACAGGGGCTCAGCCCTCCACTTT. Variable domain in full (rest from reference TRBV7-3 and TRBJ1-6): GAGVSQTPSNKVTEKGKYVELRCDPISGHTALYWYRQSLGQGPEFLIYFQGTGAADDSGLPNDRFFAVRPEGSVSTLKIQRTERGDSAVYLCASSLDRGSALHFGNGTRLTVT.

A single count supports this clone. The rearrangement links TRBV6-5 to TRBJ1-1, with D perhaps TRBD1 (5 bases). V lost 6 bases and J 0 bases, leaving 14 bases between the germline ends. The CDR3 loop spans 15 amino acids. CDR1 and CDR2 from the germline V gene are MNHEY and SVGAGI. This chain's CDR3 is CASRPRQSMNTEAFF. The CDR3 bases are TGTGCCAGCAGGCCAAGACAGAGTATGAACACTGAAGCTTTCTTT.

As for this clone: This CDR3 fails to terminate in the conserved phenylalanine or tryptophan, so it likely reflects a read error. This sequence joins TRBV4-3 and TRBJ2-3; 7 nucleotides line up with TRBD2. The CDR3 is 15 amino acids. Germline V CDR1 and CDR2: LGHNA, YSLEER. The J segment lost 4 bases and the V segment lost 2 bases, leaving 6 bases of the junction unmatched. This CDR3 reads CASSQMGLAADTQYL. The CDR3 region has the DNA TGCGCCAGCAGCCAAATGGGTCTAGCGGCAGATACGCAGTATCTT.

The chain combines TRBV4-3 with TRBJ2-7, with TRBD2 as a possible D gene (6 bases). The germline V gene has CDR1 LGHNA and CDR2 YSLEER. The ends were cut back, 10 bases at V and 5 bases at J, with 18 bases in the middle. CDR3 size: 13 residues. The CDR3 DNA reads as TGCGCCAACTGCGGGAAAATTAACAACGAGCAGTACTTC. Translation gives CANCGKINNEQYF.

The chain is built from TRBV6-6 and TRBJ1-2; TRBD1 might be the D (6 bases). The V end lost 6 bases, the J end lost 8 bases, and 16 bases lay between the germline ends. CDR3 length: 13 amino acids. The germline V gene has CDR1 MNHNY and CDR2 SVGAGI (reference sequence). For the CDR3, the DNA is TGTGCCAGCAGCGCAACAGGGACGGGGGGCTACACCTTC. It encodes CASSATGTGGYTF.

This chain joins TRBV28 and TRBJ2-3, with D perhaps TRBD2 (5 bases). Trimming stripped 3 bases from V and 0 bases from J, with 10 bases between. CDR1 and CDR2 (germline): MDHEN, SYDVKM. CDR3 length: 15 amino acids. CDR3 DNA sequence: TGTGCCAGCAGTTTTAGGCGGACTAGCACAGATACGCAGTATTTT. Translation gives CASSFRRTSTDTQYF.

About this clone itself: At one end, the junction sequence differs from germline, possibly due to a read error. This chain connects TRBV10-3 to TRBJ2-6; 11 bases map to TRBD1. Germline-derived CDR1 and CDR2 are ENHRY and SYGVKD. The CDR3 runs to 17 residues. As DNA, the CDR3 is TGTGCCATCAGTCGGACAGGGGGCGCTTCTGGGGCCAACGTCCTGGCTTTC. Protein sequence: CAISRTGGASGANVLAF.